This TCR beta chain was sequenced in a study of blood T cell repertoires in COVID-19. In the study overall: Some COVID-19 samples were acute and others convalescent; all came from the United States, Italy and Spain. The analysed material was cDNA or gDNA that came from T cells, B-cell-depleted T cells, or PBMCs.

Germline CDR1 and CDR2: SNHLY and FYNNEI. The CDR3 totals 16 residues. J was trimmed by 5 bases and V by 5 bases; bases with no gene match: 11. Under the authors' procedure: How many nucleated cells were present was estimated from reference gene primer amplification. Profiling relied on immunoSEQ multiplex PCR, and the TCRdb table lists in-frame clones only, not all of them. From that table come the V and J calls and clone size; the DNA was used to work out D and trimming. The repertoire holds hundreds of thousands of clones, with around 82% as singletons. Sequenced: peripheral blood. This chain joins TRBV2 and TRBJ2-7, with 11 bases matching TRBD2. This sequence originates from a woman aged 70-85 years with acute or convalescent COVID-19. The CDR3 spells CASSSARLAGNDEQYF. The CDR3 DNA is TGTGCCAGCAGTTCAGCGAGACTAGCGGGGAACGACGAGCAGTACTTC. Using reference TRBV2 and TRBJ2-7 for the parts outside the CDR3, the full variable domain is EPEVTQTPSHQVTQMGQEVILRCVPISNHLYFYWYRQILGQKVEFLVSFYNNEISEKSEIFDDQFSVERPDGSNFTLKIRSTKLEDSAMYFCASSSARLAGNDEQYFGPGTRLTVT.